The TCR beta chain under discussion was sequenced for a study of CD8+ T cells in alopecia areata. Overall study: Treated patients received oral tofacitinib, 5 to 10 mg twice daily.

The treatment: oral pan-JAK inhibitor, 5-10 mg twice daily. Sorted populations comprised CD4+ and CD8+ T cells obtained from PBMCs. Germline lookup yields CDR1 SGHAT and CDR2 FQNNGV. This CDR3 has 15 residues. Unmatched junction bases numbered 3, after V lost 0 bases and J lost 2 bases. Findings of the study overall: In blood and scalp, many expanded lesional clones persisted during tofacitinib. For lesional scalp, especially alopecia totalis/universalis, clonality was higher than in normal scalp.

RNA was isolated and reverse transcribed to cDNA, the sequencing template. The assay was immunoSEQ multiplex PCR, and TCRdb's table has in-frame clones only and misses some. The sample lists over 70,000 clones, approximately 72% occurring once. Remarks on this clone: The antigen is undetermined.

The TCR comes from a human donor with alopecia areata. The specimen comprised CD8+ T cells sorted from blood, sampled at week 24, from a patient treated with tofacitinib. The chain has TRBV11-2 and TRBJ1-1; 7 bases are a match to TRBD1. The CDR3 DNA follows: TGTGCCAGCAGCTTAGAGCAGGGGGTTAACACTGAAGCTTTCTTT. The encoded protein is CASSLEQGVNTEAFF.